A single sample is the source of the 8 T cell receptor beta chains below, sequenced in a study of T cell responses to AZD1222 COVID-19 vaccine. This table comes from immunoSEQ multiplex PCR, and its TCRdb copy is limited to in-frame clones, with some not included. The data show approximately 140,000 clones, about 91% seen once. Here the sequenced sample was peripheral blood, taken 28 days after the second AZD1222 dose. The receptors were sampled from an adult who received the AZD1222 COVID-19 vaccine.

The chain uses TRBV7-8 and TRBJ1-2, with TRBD1 as a possible D gene (6 bases). V shed 4 bases and J shed 7 bases, with 16 bases lying between them. CDR3 length equals 14 residues. The germline V gene encodes CDR1 SGHVS and CDR2 FQNEAQ. The DNA for the CDR3 is TGTGCCAGCAGCTACACACGGGGGGCGCCTGGCTACACCTTC. Translating it yields CASSYTRGAPGYTF.

The CDR3 DNA reads as TGTGCCAGCAGTGCAGGACTAGCGGGAGAAGATACGCAGTATTTT. It codes for CASSAGLAGEDTQYF. The V and J genes are TRBV6-4 and TRBJ2-3; 13 nucleotides line up with TRBD2. The V gene end was trimmed by 4 bases and the J gene end by 5 bases; junction bases not matched to a gene: 3. Germline V gene data show CDR1 as MRHNA and CDR2 as SNTAGT. This CDR3 contains 15 residues.

The V gene is TRBV4-2, the J gene TRBJ1-2; D gene uncertain. The CDR3 sequence is 13 residues long. The germline CDR1 and CDR2 sequences are LGHNA and YNFKEQ. Trimming stripped 2 bases from V and 6 bases from J, with 10 bases between. CDR3 nucleotides: TGTGCCAGCAGCCAAATTGGGAGAGATGGCTACACCTTC. Its translation is CASSQIGRDGYTF.

This clone was counted once. V and J are TRBV11-2 and TRBJ2-3; 7 bases match TRBD1. CDR1 SGHAT and CDR2 FQNNGV come from the germline V gene. V dropped 2 bases and J dropped 6; count of bases not matched to a gene: 17. The CDR3 loop spans 18 amino acids. CDR3 sequence (DNA): TGTGCCAGCAGCTTACGCGTACAAGGGGGCCACCTCGGGGATACGCAGTATTTT. It encodes CASSLRVQGGHLGDTQYF. Based on the CDR3 plus reference TRBV11-2 and TRBJ2-3, the full variable domain is EAGVAQSPRYKIIEKRQSVAFWCNPISGHATLYWYQQILGQGPKLLIQFQNNGVVDDSQLPKDRFSAERLKGVDSTLKIQPAKLEDSAVYLCASSLRVQGGHLGDTQYFGPGTRLTVL.

V usage is TRBV5-1 and J usage is TRBJ1-4; D ambiguous. V lost 0 bases and J 8 bases, leaving 8 bases between the germline ends. This CDR3 has 13 amino acids. CDR1 is SGHRS and CDR2 is YFSETQ in the germline V gene. Written as DNA, the CDR3 is TGCGCCAGCAGCTTGGGGGGAGGGGAAAAACTGTTTTTT. This codes for CASSLGGGEKLFF.

This chain links TRBV5-1 with TRBJ2-5, with D possibly being TRBD2 (5 bases). Trimming shortened V by 0 bases and J by 2 bases, and 17 bases separated the two germline ends. The CDR3 length is 17 residues. Per germline, CDR1 SGHRS and CDR2 YFSETQ. The CDR3 nucleotides are TGCGCCAGCAGCTTGGATTTGAGGCCGGGAAAACAAGAGACCCAGTACTTC. It yields the protein CASSLDLRPGKQETQYF.

The V call is TRBV6-6, the J call TRBJ1-2; D is ambiguous. From germline, CDR1 is MNHNY and CDR2 SVGAGI (reference sequence). Trimming pared 5 bases from V and 8 bases from J, leaving 9 bases between. This CDR3 has 11 amino acids. DNA of the CDR3: TGTGCCAGCAGTCCACAGAGGGGCTACACCTTC. This gives the protein CASSPQRGYTF.

This clone was found a few times. The chain is built from TRBV9 and TRBJ1-1; D uncertain. Germline-derived CDR1 and CDR2 are SGDLS and YYNGEE. The germline V and J ends were trimmed by 0 bases and 1 base, with 7 bases remaining between them. CDR3 length equals 14 residues. The CDR3 bases are TGTGCCAGCAGCGTAGCCCCAGAGAACACTGAAGCTTTCTTT. This sequence encodes CASSVAPENTEAFF. Combining the CDR3 with reference TRBV9 and TRBJ1-1 gives the whole variable domain DSGVTQTPKHLITATGQRVTLRCSPRSGDLSVYWYQQSLDQGLQFLIQYYNGEERAKGNILERFSAQQFPDLHSELNLSSLELGDSALYFCASSVAPENTEAFFGQGTRLTVV.